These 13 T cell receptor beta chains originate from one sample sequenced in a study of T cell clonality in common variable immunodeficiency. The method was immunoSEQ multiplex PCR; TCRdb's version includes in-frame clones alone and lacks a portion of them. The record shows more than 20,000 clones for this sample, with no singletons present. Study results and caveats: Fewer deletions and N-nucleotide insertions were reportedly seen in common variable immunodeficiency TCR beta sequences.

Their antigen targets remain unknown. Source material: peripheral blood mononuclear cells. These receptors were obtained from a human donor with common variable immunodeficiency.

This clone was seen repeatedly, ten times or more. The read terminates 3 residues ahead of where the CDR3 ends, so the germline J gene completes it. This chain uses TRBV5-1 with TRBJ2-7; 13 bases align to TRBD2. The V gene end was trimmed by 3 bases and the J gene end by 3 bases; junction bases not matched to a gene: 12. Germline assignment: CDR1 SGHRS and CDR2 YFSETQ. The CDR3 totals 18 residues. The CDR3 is CASSSRLAGGLRDYEQYF. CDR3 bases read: TGCGCCAGCAGCTCAAGACTAGCGGGGGGCCTGAGAGACTACGAG.

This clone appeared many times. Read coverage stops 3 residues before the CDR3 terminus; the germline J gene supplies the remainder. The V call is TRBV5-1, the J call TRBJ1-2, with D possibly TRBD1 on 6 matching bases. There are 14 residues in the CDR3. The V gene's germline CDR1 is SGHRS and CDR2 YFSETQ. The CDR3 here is CASSRGHPGAGYTF. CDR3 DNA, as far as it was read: TGCGCCAGCAGCCGGGGACATCCCGGGGCGGGC.

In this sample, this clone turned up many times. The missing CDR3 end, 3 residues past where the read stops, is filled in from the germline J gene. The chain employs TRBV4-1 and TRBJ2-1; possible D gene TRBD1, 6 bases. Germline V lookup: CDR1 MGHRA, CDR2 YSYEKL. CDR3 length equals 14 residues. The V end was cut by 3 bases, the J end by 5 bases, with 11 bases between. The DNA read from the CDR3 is TGCGCCAGCAGCCATACCCGGACAGACAATGAG. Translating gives CASSHTRTDNE. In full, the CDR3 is CASSHTRTDNEQFF.

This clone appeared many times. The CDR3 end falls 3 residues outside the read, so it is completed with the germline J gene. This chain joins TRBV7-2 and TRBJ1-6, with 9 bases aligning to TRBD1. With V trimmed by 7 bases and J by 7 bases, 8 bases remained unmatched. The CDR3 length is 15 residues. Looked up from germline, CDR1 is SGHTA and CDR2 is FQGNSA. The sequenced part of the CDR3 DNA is TGTGCCAGCAAGACAGGACAGGGGCGGAATTCACCC. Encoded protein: CASKTGQGRNSP. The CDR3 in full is CASKTGQGRNSPLHF.

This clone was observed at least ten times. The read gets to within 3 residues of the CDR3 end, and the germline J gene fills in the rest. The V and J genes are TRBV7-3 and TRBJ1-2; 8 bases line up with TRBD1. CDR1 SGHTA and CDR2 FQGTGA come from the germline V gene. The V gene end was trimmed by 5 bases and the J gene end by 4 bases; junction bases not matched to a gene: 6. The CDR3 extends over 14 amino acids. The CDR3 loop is CASSPDRAVYGYTF. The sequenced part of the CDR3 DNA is TGTGCCAGCAGCCCGGACAGGGCGGTCTATGGC.

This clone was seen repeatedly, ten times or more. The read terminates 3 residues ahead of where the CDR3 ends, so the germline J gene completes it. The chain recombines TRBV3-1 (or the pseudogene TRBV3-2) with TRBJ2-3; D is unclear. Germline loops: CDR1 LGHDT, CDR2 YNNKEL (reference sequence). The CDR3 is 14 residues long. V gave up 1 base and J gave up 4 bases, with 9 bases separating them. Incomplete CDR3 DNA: TGTGCCAGCAGCCAAGGAATAGGGTCAGATACG. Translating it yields CASSQGIGSDT. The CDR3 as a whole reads CASSQGIGSDTQYF.

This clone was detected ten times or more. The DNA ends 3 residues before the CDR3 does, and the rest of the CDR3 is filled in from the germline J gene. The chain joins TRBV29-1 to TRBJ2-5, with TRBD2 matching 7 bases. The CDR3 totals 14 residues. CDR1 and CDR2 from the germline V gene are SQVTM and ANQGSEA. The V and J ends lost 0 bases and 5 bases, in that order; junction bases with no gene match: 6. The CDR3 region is CSVEEGGFHETQYF. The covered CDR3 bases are TGCAGCGTTGAAGAGGGGGGGTTCCACGAGACC.

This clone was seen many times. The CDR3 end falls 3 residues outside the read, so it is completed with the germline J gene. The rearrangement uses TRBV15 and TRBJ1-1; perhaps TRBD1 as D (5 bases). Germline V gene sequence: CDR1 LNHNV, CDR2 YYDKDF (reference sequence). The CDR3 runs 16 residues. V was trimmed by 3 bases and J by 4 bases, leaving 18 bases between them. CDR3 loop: CATSSRGGGRGTEAFF. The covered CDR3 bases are TGTGCCACCAGCAGTAGAGGCGGGGGAAGGGGCACTGAA. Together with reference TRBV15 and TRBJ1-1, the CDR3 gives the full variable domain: DAMVIQNPRYQVTQFGKPVTLSCSQTLNHNVMYWYQQKSSQAPKLLFHYYDKDFNNEADTPDNFQSRRPNTSFCFLDIRSPGLGDTAMYLCATSSRGGGRGTEAFFGQGTRLTVV.

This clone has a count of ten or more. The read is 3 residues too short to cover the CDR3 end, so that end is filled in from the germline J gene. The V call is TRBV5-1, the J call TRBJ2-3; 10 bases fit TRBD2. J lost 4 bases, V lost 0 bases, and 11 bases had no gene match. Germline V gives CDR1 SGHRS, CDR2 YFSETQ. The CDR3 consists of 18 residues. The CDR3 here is CASSLGWSSGGLSDTQYF. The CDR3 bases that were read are TGCGCCAGCAGCTTGGGTTGGTCTAGCGGGGGCCTTTCAGATACG.

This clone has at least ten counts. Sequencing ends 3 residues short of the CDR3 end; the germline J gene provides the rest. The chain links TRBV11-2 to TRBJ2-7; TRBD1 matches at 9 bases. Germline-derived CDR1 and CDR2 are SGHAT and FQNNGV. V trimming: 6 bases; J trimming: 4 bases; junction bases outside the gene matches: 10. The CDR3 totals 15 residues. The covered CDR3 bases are TGTGCCAGCAGACTACAGGGGGCGACCAGTTACGAG. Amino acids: CASRLQGATSYE. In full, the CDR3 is CASRLQGATSYEQYF.

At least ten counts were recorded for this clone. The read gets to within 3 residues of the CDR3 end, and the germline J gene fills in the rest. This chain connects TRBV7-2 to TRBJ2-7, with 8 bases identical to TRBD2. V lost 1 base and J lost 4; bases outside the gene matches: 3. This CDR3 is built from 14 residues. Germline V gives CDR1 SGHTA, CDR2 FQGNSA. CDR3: CASSLGSGGYEQYF. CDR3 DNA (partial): TGTGCCAGCAGCTTAGGGAGCGGGGGTTACGAG.

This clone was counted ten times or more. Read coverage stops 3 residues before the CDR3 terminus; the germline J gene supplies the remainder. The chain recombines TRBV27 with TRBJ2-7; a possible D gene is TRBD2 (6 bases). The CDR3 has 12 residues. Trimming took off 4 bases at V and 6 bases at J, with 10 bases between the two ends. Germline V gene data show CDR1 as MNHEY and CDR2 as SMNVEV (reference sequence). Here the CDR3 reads CASSSRRGEQYF. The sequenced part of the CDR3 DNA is TGTGCCAGCAGTTCCAGGAGGGGCGAG.

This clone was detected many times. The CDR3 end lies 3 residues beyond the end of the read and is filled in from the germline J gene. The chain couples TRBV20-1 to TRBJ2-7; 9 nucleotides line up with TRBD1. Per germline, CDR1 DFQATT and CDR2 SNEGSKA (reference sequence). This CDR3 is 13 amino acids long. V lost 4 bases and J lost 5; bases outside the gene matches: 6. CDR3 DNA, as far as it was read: TGCAGTGCTACAACAGGGGGCCCCAACGAG. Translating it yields CSATTGGPNE. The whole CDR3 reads CSATTGGPNEQYF.